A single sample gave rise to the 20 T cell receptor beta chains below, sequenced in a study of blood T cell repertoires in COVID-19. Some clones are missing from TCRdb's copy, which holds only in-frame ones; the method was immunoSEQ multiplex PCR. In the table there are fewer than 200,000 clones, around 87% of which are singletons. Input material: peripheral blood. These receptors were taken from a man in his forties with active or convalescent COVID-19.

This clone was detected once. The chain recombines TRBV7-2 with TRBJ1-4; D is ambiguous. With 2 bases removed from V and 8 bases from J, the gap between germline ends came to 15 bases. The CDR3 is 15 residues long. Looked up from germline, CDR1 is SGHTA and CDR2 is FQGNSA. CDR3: CASSLKSGGLEKLFF. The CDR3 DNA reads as TGTGCCAGCAGCTTAAAATCCGGTGGTCTGGAAAAACTGTTTTTT.

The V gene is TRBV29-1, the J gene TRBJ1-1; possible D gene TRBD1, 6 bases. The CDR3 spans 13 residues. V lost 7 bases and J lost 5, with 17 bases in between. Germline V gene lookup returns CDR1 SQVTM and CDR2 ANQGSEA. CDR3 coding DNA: TGCAGCGCTGGGAAGGGGGGGCGTACTGAAGCTTTCTTT. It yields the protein CSAGKGGRTEAFF.

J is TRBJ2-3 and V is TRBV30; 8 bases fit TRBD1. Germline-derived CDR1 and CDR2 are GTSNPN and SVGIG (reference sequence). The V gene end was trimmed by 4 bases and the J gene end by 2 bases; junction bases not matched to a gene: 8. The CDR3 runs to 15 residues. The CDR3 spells CAWNRQGLYTDTQYF. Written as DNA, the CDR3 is TGTGCCTGGAATCGACAGGGGCTATACACAGATACGCAGTATTTT.

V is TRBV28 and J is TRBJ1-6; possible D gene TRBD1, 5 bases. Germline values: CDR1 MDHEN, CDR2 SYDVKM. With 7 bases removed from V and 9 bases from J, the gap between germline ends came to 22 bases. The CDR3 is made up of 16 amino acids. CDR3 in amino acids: CASTTGSGGLVSPLHF. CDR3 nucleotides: TGTGCCAGCACCACTGGGAGCGGGGGATTGGTTTCACCCCTCCACTTT.

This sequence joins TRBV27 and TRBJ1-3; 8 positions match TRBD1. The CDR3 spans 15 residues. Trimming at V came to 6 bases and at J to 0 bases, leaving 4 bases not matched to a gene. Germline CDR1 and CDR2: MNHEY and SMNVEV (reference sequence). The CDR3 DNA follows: TGTGCCAGCAGGGCAGGGGGCTTCTCTGGAAACACCATATATTTT. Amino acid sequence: CASRAGGFSGNTIYF.

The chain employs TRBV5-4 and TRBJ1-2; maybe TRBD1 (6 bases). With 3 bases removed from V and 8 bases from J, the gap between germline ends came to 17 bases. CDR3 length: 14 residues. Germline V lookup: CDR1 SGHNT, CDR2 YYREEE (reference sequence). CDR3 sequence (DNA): TGTGCCAGCAGCTGGGGGCAAAAGAGGGACGGCTACACCTTC. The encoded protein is CASSWGQKRDGYTF. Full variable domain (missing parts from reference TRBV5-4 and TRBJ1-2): ETGVTQSPTHLIKTRGQQVTLRCSSQSGHNTVSWYQQALGQGPQFIFQYYREEENGRGNFPPRFSGLQFPNYSSELNVNALELDDSALYLCASSWGQKRDGYTFGSGTRLTVV.

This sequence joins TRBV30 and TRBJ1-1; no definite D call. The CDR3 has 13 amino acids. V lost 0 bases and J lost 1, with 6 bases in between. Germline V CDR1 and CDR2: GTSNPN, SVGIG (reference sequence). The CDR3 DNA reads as TGTGCCTGGAGTGTATACAAGAACACTGAAGCTTTCTTT. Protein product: CAWSVYKNTEAFF. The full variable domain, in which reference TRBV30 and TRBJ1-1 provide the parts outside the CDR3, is SQTIHQWPATLVQPVGSPLSLECTVEGTSNPNLYWYRQAAGRGLQLLFYSVGIGQISSEVPQNLSASRPQDRQFILSSKKLLLSDSGFYLCAWSVYKNTEAFFGQGTRLTVV.

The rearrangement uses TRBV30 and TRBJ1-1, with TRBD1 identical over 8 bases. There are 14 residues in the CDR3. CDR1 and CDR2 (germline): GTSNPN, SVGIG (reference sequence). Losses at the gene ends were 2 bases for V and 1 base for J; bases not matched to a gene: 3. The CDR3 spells CAWSPGTGNTEAFF. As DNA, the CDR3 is TGTGCCTGGAGTCCCGGGACAGGGAACACTGAAGCTTTCTTT.

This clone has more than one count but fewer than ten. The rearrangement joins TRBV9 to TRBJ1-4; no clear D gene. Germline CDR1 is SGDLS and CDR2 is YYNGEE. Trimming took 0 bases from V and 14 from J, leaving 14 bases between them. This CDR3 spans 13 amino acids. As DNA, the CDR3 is TGTGCCAGCAGCGTAGTGGGCAGCACAGAGCTGTTTTTT. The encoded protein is CASSVVGSTELFF.

Here the CDR3 DNA reads TGTGCCAGCAGCGTCAGGGGGCCTCGGGATGGCTACACCTTC. Translating it yields CASSVRGPRDGYTF. The chain joins TRBV6-5 to TRBJ1-2, with 8 bases lining up with TRBD1. This CDR3 comprises 14 residues. V lost 6 bases to trimming and J lost 6 bases; unmatched junction nucleotides: 9. Per the germline V gene, CDR1 is MNHEY and CDR2 is SVGAGI.

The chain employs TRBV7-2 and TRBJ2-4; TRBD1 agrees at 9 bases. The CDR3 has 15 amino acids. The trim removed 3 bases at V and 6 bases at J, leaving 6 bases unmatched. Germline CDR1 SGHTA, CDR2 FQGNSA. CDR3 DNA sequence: TGTGCCAGCAGCTTGTACAGGACAGGGGTAAACATTCAGTACTTC. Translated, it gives CASSLYRTGVNIQYF.

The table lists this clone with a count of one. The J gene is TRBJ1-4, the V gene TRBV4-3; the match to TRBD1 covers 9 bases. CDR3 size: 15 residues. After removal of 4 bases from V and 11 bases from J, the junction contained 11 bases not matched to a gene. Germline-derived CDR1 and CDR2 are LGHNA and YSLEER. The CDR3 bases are TGCGCCAGCAGCCGACAAGGGGGACAGGGAAACAAACTGTTTTTT. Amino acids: CASSRQGGQGNKLFF.

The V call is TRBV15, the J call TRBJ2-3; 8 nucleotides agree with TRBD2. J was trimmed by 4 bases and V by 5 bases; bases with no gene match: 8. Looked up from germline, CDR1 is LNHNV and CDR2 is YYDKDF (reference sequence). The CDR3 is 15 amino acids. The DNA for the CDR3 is TGTGCCACCAGCGTTCGGGGGGGCCTCGCAGATACGCAGTATTTT. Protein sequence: CATSVRGGLADTQYF.

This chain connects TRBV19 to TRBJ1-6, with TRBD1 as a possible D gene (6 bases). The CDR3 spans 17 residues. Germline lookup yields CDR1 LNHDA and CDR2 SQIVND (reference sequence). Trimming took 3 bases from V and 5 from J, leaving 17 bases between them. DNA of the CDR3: TGTGCCAGTAGTATCCTAGACCTGACAGGCAATAATTCACCCCTCCACTTT. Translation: CASSILDLTGNNSPLHF.

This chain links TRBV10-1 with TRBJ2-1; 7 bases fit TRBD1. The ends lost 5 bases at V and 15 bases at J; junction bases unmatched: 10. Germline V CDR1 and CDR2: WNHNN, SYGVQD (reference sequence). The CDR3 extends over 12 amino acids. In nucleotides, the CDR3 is TGCGCCAGCAGTAGAACGAAACAGGGGCTGTTCTTC. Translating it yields CASSRTKQGLFF.

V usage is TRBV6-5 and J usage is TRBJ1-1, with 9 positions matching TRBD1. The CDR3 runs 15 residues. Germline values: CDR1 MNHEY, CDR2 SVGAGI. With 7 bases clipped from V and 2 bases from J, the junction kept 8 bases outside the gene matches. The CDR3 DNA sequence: TGTGCCAGCAAGGTGGACAGGGGTCGAAACACTGAAGCTTTCTTT. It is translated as CASKVDRGRNTEAFF.

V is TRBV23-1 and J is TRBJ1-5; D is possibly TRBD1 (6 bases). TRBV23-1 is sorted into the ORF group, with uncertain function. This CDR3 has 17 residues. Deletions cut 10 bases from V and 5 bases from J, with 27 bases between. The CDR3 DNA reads TGCGCCATATCGAACCACTACAGGGCGGGCGTGTATCAGCCCCAGCATTTT. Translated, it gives CAISNHYRAGVYQPQHF.

The CDR3 DNA sequence: TGTGCCAGCAGCAAAATGAGGAGGAGGACCTACCAAGAGACCCAGTACTTC. This gives the protein CASSKMRRRTYQETQYF. The rearrangement links TRBV21-1 to TRBJ2-5; the table's D call, TRBD2, was not checked against the DNA. TRBV21-1 is deemed a pseudogene. The CDR3 sequence is 17 residues long.

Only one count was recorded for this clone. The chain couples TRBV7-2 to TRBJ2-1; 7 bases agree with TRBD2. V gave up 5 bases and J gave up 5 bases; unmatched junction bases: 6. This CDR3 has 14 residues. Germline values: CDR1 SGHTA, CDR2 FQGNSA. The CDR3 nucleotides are TGTGCCAGCAGCACTAGCGTTTCGCACAATGAGCAGTTCTTC. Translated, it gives CASSTSVSHNEQFF.

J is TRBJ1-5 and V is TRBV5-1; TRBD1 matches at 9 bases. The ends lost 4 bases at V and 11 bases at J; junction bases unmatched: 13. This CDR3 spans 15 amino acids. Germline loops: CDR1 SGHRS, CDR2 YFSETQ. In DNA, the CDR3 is TGCGCCAGCAGCCTCGGGACAGGGACCGCCAAGACCCAGCATTTT. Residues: CASSLGTGTAKTQHF. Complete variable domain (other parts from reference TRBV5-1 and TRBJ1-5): KAGVTQTPRYLIKTRGQQVTLSCSPISGHRSVSWYQQTPGQGLQFLFEYFSETQRNKGNFPGRFSGRQFSNSRSEMNVSTLELGDSALYLCASSLGTGTAKTQHFGDGTRLSIL.